One sample yielded the 24 T cell receptor beta chains listed below, sequenced in a study of PD-1 blockade in mismatch repair-deficient tumors (dated 2017 in TCRdb). The library was built by means of the immunoSEQ multiplex PCR assay. Here the immuneACCESS table is served through TCRdb, limited to in-frame sequences with V and J called. Missing clones are a known gap in these copies; in checked studies unresolved V genes cover under half, and the rest lacks a known reason. Here the sample has some 85,000 clones; roughly 80% occur a single time. The top ten constitute roughly 6% of the sample. The source material was peripheral blood, sampled 44 weeks after starting pembrolizumab. These receptors came from an adult with mismatch repair-deficient cancer.

The chain has TRBV4-3 and TRBJ1-2, with a possible D match to TRBD1 (5 bases). V dropped 3 bases and J dropped 4 bases, with 15 bases sitting between them. The CDR3 consists of 15 residues. Germline assignment: CDR1 LGHNA and CDR2 YSLEER. The CDR3 sequence: CASSHPGGNFYGYTF. The DNA of the CDR3 is TGCGCCAGCAGCCACCCGGGGGGGAATTTCTATGGCTACACCTTC.

The V gene is TRBV29-1, the J gene TRBJ2-3, with 9 positions matching TRBD2. Germline trimming cut 7 bases from V and 4 bases from J; bases unmatched to any gene: 12. The CDR3 totals 15 residues. The germline CDR1 and CDR2 sequences are SQVTM and ANQGSEA. The CDR3 DNA sequence: TGCAGCGCAGCGAGAGCGGGAGGTGTCGCAGATACGCAGTATTTT. This translates into CSAARAGGVADTQYF.

The V gene is TRBV18, the J gene TRBJ2-2, with 8 bases aligning to TRBD1. With 2 bases clipped from V and 6 bases from J, the junction kept 8 bases outside the gene matches. Germline values: CDR1 KGHSH, CDR2 LQKENI. The CDR3 spans 16 residues. Here the CDR3 reads CASSPLRTGSPGELFF. CDR3 sequence (DNA): TGTGCCAGCTCACCATTGCGGACAGGGAGCCCCGGGGAGCTGTTTTTT.

The rearrangement uses TRBV6-1 and TRBJ2-2; 12 bases fit TRBD2. Germline assignment: CDR1 MNHNS and CDR2 SASEGT. The V gene end was trimmed by 3 bases and the J gene end by 3 bases; junction bases not matched to a gene: 5. The CDR3 runs 17 residues. The CDR3 loop reads CASSETSGRGYTGELFF. The CDR3 DNA follows: TGTGCCAGCAGTGAGACTAGCGGGAGAGGCTACACCGGGGAGCTGTTTTTT.

This chain uses TRBV27 with TRBJ2-1; the D is unclear. Germline lookup yields CDR1 MNHEY and CDR2 SMNVEV (reference sequence). The CDR3 is 15 amino acids. V lost 2 bases and J 0 bases, leaving 8 bases between the germline ends. The CDR3: CASSLGSSSYNEQFF. CDR3 coding DNA: TGTGCCAGCAGTTTAGGTTCAAGCTCCTACAATGAGCAGTTCTTC.

V usage is TRBV7-9 and J usage is TRBJ2-2; TRBD2 aligns across 7 bases. The ends lost 6 bases at V and 4 bases at J; junction bases unmatched: 5. The CDR3 extends over 14 amino acids. Germline loops: CDR1 SEHNR, CDR2 FQNEAQ (reference sequence). The CDR3 protein is CASRGDYPTGELFF. Written as DNA, the CDR3 is TGTGCCAGCAGAGGGGACTACCCCACCGGGGAGCTGTTTTTT.

The chain employs TRBV4-2 and TRBJ1-6; D gene ambiguous. Trimming cost V 0 bases and J 9 bases, with 12 bases left between them. Germline values: CDR1 LGHNA, CDR2 YNFKEQ. This CDR3 is built from 15 residues. The CDR3 spells CASSQDLERRSPLHF. CDR3 in DNA: TGTGCCAGCAGCCAAGATCTGGAGCGGCGTTCACCCCTCCACTTT.

The chain joins TRBV6-5 to TRBJ2-7; D is ambiguous. V was pared by 2 bases and J by 5 bases, with 4 bases between. The CDR3 extends over 11 amino acids. The V gene's germline CDR1 is MNHEY and CDR2 SVGAGI. CDR3 in amino acids: CASSYLDEQYF. In DNA form, the CDR3 reads TGTGCCAGCAGTTACCTCGACGAGCAGTACTTC.

V usage is TRBV29-1 and J usage is TRBJ1-2; 10 positions match TRBD1. The CDR3 is 15 residues long. Germline values: CDR1 SQVTM, CDR2 ANQGSEA. The V and J ends lost 2 bases and 5 bases, in that order; junction bases with no gene match: 8. CDR3 coding DNA: TGCAGCGTTGAATCCCGGGACAGGGGACAGTATGGCTACACCTTC. Protein: CSVESRDRGQYGYTF.

The V call is TRBV7-8, the J call TRBJ2-1; 8 nucleotides match TRBD2. Germline values: CDR1 SGHVS, CDR2 FQNEAQ. Trimming at V came to 1 base and at J to 7 bases, leaving 12 bases not matched to a gene. This CDR3 region has 17 residues. The CDR3 nucleotides are TGTGCCAGCAGCTTAGTGGTAGCGGGGTCCTTTGGGAATGAGCAGTTCTTC. It encodes CASSLVVAGSFGNEQFF.

This CDR3 is CASSSIPTGLRYNEQFF. The CDR3 nucleotides are TGTGCCAGCAGTTCCATACCAACGGGTCTACGTTACAATGAGCAGTTCTTC. The gene calls are TRBV27 and TRBJ2-1; D is unresolved. Germline V gives CDR1 MNHEY, CDR2 SMNVEV (reference sequence). The CDR3 spans 17 residues. V lost 4 bases and J lost 4, with 20 bases in between.

This chain uses TRBV7-2 with TRBJ2-2; 8 nucleotides match TRBD1. CDR3 length equals 17 residues. V was clipped by 1 base and J by 1 base; unmatched bases: 5. Germline loops: CDR1 SGHTA, CDR2 FQGNSA. This CDR3 reads CASSLDPTGVNTGELFF. The CDR3 DNA sequence: TGTGCCAGCAGCTTAGATCCGACAGGGGTGAACACCGGGGAGCTGTTTTTT.

This clone was found a few times. The chain carries TRBV7-9 and TRBJ2-2; D ambiguous. CDR3 size: 13 residues. Looked up from germline, CDR1 is SEHNR and CDR2 is FQNEAQ (reference sequence). Trimming cost V 5 bases and J 3 bases, with 7 bases left between them. The CDR3 nucleotides are TGTGCCAGCAGCGACTCGGACACCGGGGAGCTGTTTTTT. It translates to CASSDSDTGELFF.

The rearrangement links TRBV6-4 to TRBJ2-5, with unresolved D. CDR1 is MRHNA and CDR2 is SNTAGT in the germline V gene. This CDR3 has 15 residues. V was cut by 9 bases and J by 4 bases, with 21 bases left in between. The CDR3 nucleotides read TGTGCCAGTACGACCGGCTCGGGCCCAAGAGAGACCCAGTACTTC. It yields the protein CASTTGSGPRETQYF.

V is TRBV6-1 and J is TRBJ2-5, with 7 positions matching TRBD1. V shed 4 bases and J 5 bases; nucleotides not matched to a gene: 13. Germline V gene data show CDR1 as MNHNS and CDR2 as SASEGT. The CDR3 is 16 amino acids. The CDR3 is CASSAYRGSTGETQYF. Here the CDR3 DNA reads TGTGCCAGCAGTGCGTACAGGGGCTCGACGGGGGAGACCCAGTACTTC.

Ten or more counts support this clone. V and J are TRBV19 and TRBJ2-4, with 8 bases identical to TRBD2. Germline CDR1 LNHDA, CDR2 SQIVND (reference sequence). V lost 4 bases and J lost 4; bases outside the gene matches: 0. There are 13 residues in the CDR3. The CDR3 DNA reads as TGTGCCAGTAGTAGCGGGAGGAAAAACATTCAGTACTTC. This encodes CASSSGRKNIQYF.

This CDR3 is CASSPGQGRNYGYTF. In DNA form, the CDR3 reads TGTGCCAGCAGTCCTGGGCAGGGTCGGAACTATGGCTACACCTTC. The chain uses TRBV5-6 and TRBJ1-2, with D tentatively TRBD1 (5 bases). Germline loops: CDR1 SGHDT, CDR2 YYEEEE. The CDR3 sequence is 15 residues long. Trimming left V 5 bases short and J 2 bases short, with 16 bases between.

This clone was counted a few times. The chain recombines TRBV18 with TRBJ1-2; D is unclear. CDR1 is KGHSH, CDR2 LQKENI, per germline. The V gene lost 1 base and the J gene lost 6 bases, with 9 bases spanning the gap. The CDR3 contains 13 residues. CDR3 DNA: TGTGCCAGCTCACCACAGGGCGAGGATGGCTACACCTTC. Its protein product is CASSPQGEDGYTF.

V gene TRBV6-5 combines with J gene TRBJ2-2; the D is unclear. The CDR3 sequence is 15 residues long. Germline-derived CDR1 and CDR2 are MNHEY and SVGAGI. The germline V and J ends were trimmed by 5 bases and 0 bases, with 10 bases remaining between them. The CDR3 loop reads CASSLDSANTGELFF. In DNA form, the CDR3 reads TGTGCCAGCAGTCTTGACTCCGCGAACACCGGGGAGCTGTTTTTT.

In its sample, this clone was seen a few times. The chain carries TRBV6-1 and TRBJ2-2; 12 nucleotides line up with TRBD2. J lost 5 bases, V lost 4 bases, and 11 bases had no gene match. This CDR3 is 18 amino acids long. CDR1 is MNHNS and CDR2 is SASEGT in the germline V gene. The CDR3 bases are TGTGCCAGCAGTGGGAGCCCACTAGCGGGAGGTATAACCGGGGAGCTGTTTTTT. This encodes CASSGSPLAGGITGELFF.

In this sample, this clone turned up many times. The chain links TRBV30 to TRBJ2-3; TRBD2 aligns across 7 bases. V shed 5 bases and J 4 bases; nucleotides not matched to a gene: 12. This CDR3 region has 15 residues. Germline V gene data show CDR1 as GTSNPN and CDR2 as SVGIG (reference sequence). Here the CDR3 reads CAWGHAAGRADTQYF. In nucleotides, the CDR3 is TGTGCCTGGGGGCACGCAGCGGGAAGGGCAGATACGCAGTATTTT.

This chain connects TRBV30 to TRBJ1-2; D uncertain. V shed 0 bases and J shed 4 bases, with 12 bases lying between them. Germline CDR1 reads GTSNPN; CDR2 reads SVGIG (reference sequence). The CDR3 loop spans 14 amino acids. CDR3 coding DNA: TGTGCCTGGAGTGTACCGCGGAGAAGCTATGGCTACACCTTC. It encodes CAWSVPRRSYGYTF. The full variable domain, completed using reference TRBV30 and TRBJ1-2, is SQTIHQWPATLVQPVGSPLSLECTVEGTSNPNLYWYRQAAGRGLQLLFYSVGIGQISSEVPQNLSASRPQDRQFILSSKKLLLSDSGFYLCAWSVPRRSYGYTFGSGTRLTVV.

The CDR3 loop reads CASSPPNQPQHF. For the CDR3, the DNA is TGTGCCAGCAGTCCCCCAAATCAGCCCCAGCATTTT. V and J are TRBV27 and TRBJ1-5; D not certain. CDR1 and CDR2 (germline): MNHEY, SMNVEV (reference sequence). V was clipped by 5 bases and J by 4 bases, with 6 bases between them. This CDR3 is built from 12 residues.

The CDR3 protein is CAWGVGPYGYTF. In nucleotides, the CDR3 is TGTGCCTGGGGCGTCGGCCCTTATGGCTACACCTTC. The V gene is TRBV30, the J gene TRBJ1-2; D remains ambiguous. Germline CDR1 is GTSNPN and CDR2 is SVGIG (reference sequence). The CDR3 is 12 amino acids. V was clipped by 5 bases and J by 5 bases, with 12 bases between them.